This T cell receptor beta chain is drawn from a study of graft-versus-host responses after intestinal transplantation. Study at large: All of the recipients had induction that used anti-thymocyte globulin, then tacrolimus and steroids for approximately 3 years.

The data were produced by immunoSEQ multiplex PCR, yet TCRdb's version contains in-frame clones alone and is incomplete. The sample includes roughly 25,000 clones, 80% to 95% of them seen just once. Study conclusions and caveats: Levels of circulating GvH clones at their peak were associated with early post-transplant HvG declines. Recipient marrow showed GvH clones, some seen first in ileum or blood.

The CDR3 is 16 amino acids. Germline CDR1 MNHNS, CDR2 SASEGT. Between the trimmed V and J ends, which lost 3 bases and 2 bases, there was a span of 16 bases. Details on this clone: Its antigen is unknown.

The chain uses TRBV6-1 and TRBJ1-1; D is unclear. The sequenced sample was PBMCs, obtained 18 days after transplant. The source of this sequence is a human patient who received an intestinal transplant, so some T cells may come from the graft donor. The DNA of the CDR3 is TGTGCCAGCAGTGACCCGCCTGGGCAGCTAAACACTGAAGCTTTCTTT. Amino acid sequence: CASSDPPGQLNTEAFF.